Below are 27 T cell receptor beta chains sequenced from a single sample in a study of cytomegalovirus exposure and HLA in healthy donors (dated by TCRdb to between 2016 and 2019). The receptor library was made with the immunoSEQ multiplex PCR assay. The multiplex PCR relied on a mix of 60 forward primers for TCR Vbeta segments and 13 reverse primers for TCR Jbeta segments. TCRdb mirrors the immuneACCESS table, restricted to in-frame sequences. Some clones are absent from its copies; in checked studies, under half trace to an unresolved V gene, and the reason for the others is unknown. This sample comprises approximately 27,000 clones, about 60% of them detected only once. Of the sample, approximately 43% falls within the top ten clones. Material for sequencing was PBMCs. These receptors all stem from a male donor in good health and CMV-seropositive.

V usage is TRBV5-1 and J usage is TRBJ2-3; D gene ambiguous. The V gene's germline CDR1 is SGHRS and CDR2 YFSETQ. The V and J ends lost 0 bases and 1 base respectively, with 6 bases between them. The CDR3 is 14 amino acids. CDR3 sequence reads: CASSLASGTDTQYF. In nucleotides, the CDR3 is TGCGCCAGCAGCTTGGCCAGCGGCACAGATACGCAGTATTTT.

The CDR3 spells CASSPRQGLDTIYF. In DNA form, the CDR3 reads TGTGCCAGTAGTCCACGACAGGGTTTGGACACCATATATTTT. This sequence joins TRBV19 and TRBJ1-3, with 7 bases lining up with TRBD1. CDR1 is LNHDA, CDR2 SQIVND, per germline (reference sequence). The CDR3 sequence is 14 residues long. The V segment lost 5 bases and the J segment 8 bases; nucleotides outside the gene matches: 9.

J is TRBJ1-1 and V is TRBV6-5; no reliable D call. Germline V gene sequence: CDR1 MNHEY, CDR2 SVGAGI. The CDR3 contains 13 residues. The germline V and J ends were trimmed by 1 base and 10 bases, with 13 bases remaining between them. The CDR3 DNA is TGTGCCAGCAGTTACTTCCCCTTTGAGGGAGCTTTCTTT. This gives the protein CASSYFPFEGAFF.

This clone appeared once. This chain uses TRBV30 with TRBJ1-1, with 8 bases that match TRBD1. Germline CDR1 reads GTSNPN; CDR2 reads SVGIG (reference sequence). J lost 5 bases, V lost 3 bases, and 8 bases had no gene match. CDR3 length: 14 residues. The CDR3 DNA is TGTGCCTGGAGGGCCTCAGGGGGCCTGACTGAAGCTTTCTTT. It is translated as CAWRASGGLTEAFF.

This clone was seen a handful of times. This chain's CDR3 is CASSPTGSLEGNTIYF. As DNA, the CDR3 is TGTGCCAGCTCACCAACCGGGAGTCTCGAAGGAAACACCATATATTTT. The chain joins TRBV18 to TRBJ1-3; D remains unclear. CDR1 is KGHSH, CDR2 LQKENI, per germline. Trimming stripped 2 bases from V and 4 bases from J, with 15 bases between. The CDR3 consists of 16 residues.

This chain links TRBV18 with TRBJ2-1; a weak D match, TRBD2 (7 bases). V was pared by 1 base and J by 7 bases, with 20 bases between. Per the germline V gene, CDR1 is KGHSH and CDR2 is LQKENI. The CDR3 has 17 residues. Here the CDR3 reads CASSPLAQQGRGNEQFF. DNA for the CDR3: TGTGCCAGCTCACCACTAGCTCAGCAGGGGAGGGGGAATGAGCAGTTCTTC.

This clone showed up just once. The rearrangement joins TRBV6-5 to TRBJ2-7; D perhaps matches TRBD2 (5 bases). V was clipped by 0 bases and J by 2 bases, with 11 bases between them. CDR3 length: 15 amino acids. CDR1 MNHEY and CDR2 SVGAGI come from the germline V gene. The CDR3 region is CASSYSRAGTYEQYF. The CDR3 nucleotides read TGTGCCAGCAGTTACTCGAGGGCAGGTACCTACGAGCAGTACTTC.

CDR3 coding DNA: TGTGCCAGCAGTGAAGGGACTAGCGGCTCCTACGAGCAGTACTTC. It is translated as CASSEGTSGSYEQYF. This chain links TRBV6-1 with TRBJ2-7; 10 bases align to TRBD2. Germline trimming cut 1 base from V and 0 bases from J; bases unmatched to any gene: 0. This CDR3 is built from 15 residues. CDR1 MNHNS and CDR2 SASEGT come from the germline V gene.

The rearrangement joins TRBV4-2 to TRBJ1-2; D gene unclear. V was cut by 0 bases and J by 6 bases, with 17 bases left in between. Germline V gene data show CDR1 as LGHNA and CDR2 as YNFKEQ. CDR3 size: 16 residues. CDR3 residues: CASSQDAWGATDGYTF. As DNA, the CDR3 is TGTGCCAGCAGCCAAGATGCTTGGGGAGCGACTGATGGCTACACCTTC.

This clone was counted only a few times. The chain uses TRBV30 and TRBJ2-5, with 8 bases matching TRBD1. The V segment lost 0 bases and the J segment 5 bases; nucleotides outside the gene matches: 8. The V gene's germline CDR1 is GTSNPN and CDR2 SVGIG (reference sequence). CDR3 length: 15 amino acids. CDR3 sequence (DNA): TGTGCCTGGAGTGTAGACAGGGGCCCCGGGGAGACCCAGTACTTC. Translated: CAWSVDRGPGETQYF.

The J gene is TRBJ1-1, the V gene TRBV5-5; TRBD1 matches at 8 bases. The CDR3 sequence is 14 residues long. The germline V gene encodes CDR1 SGHKS and CDR2 YYEKEE (reference sequence). V shed 4 bases and J 1 base; nucleotides not matched to a gene: 3. CDR3 sequence reads: CASSPGTGNTEAFF. The DNA of the CDR3 is TGTGCCAGCAGCCCGGGGACAGGGAACACTGAAGCTTTCTTT. Using reference TRBV5-5 and TRBJ1-1 for the parts outside the CDR3, the full variable domain is DAGVTQSPTHLIKTRGQQVTLRCSPISGHKSVSWYQQVLGQGPQFIFQYYEKEERGRGNFPDRFSARQFPNYSSELNVNALLLGDSALYLCASSPGTGNTEAFFGQGTRLTVV.

This sequence joins TRBV9 and TRBJ1-5, with a weak D call TRBD1 (5 bases). The germline CDR1 and CDR2 sequences are SGDLS and YYNGEE. The V end was cut by 3 bases, the J end by 5 bases, with 12 bases between. The CDR3 sequence is 14 residues long. The chain's CDR3 is CASSGGEEHQPQHF. CDR3 sequence (DNA): TGTGCCAGCAGCGGAGGGGAGGAGCATCAGCCCCAGCATTTT. Full variable domain (rest looked up from reference TRBV9 and TRBJ1-5): DSGVTQTPKHLITATGQRVTLRCSPRSGDLSVYWYQQSLDQGLQFLIQYYNGEERAKGNILERFSAQQFPDLHSELNLSSLELGDSALYFCASSGGEEHQPQHFGDGTRLSIL.

The chain links TRBV5-1 to TRBJ1-1; D remains unclear. This CDR3 has 14 residues. V shed 1 base and J shed 1 base, with 8 bases lying between them. Germline assignment: CDR1 SGHRS and CDR2 YFSETQ. CDR3 nucleotides: TGCGCCAGCAGCTTGATCGGTGCGAACACTGAAGCTTTCTTT. Protein product: CASSLIGANTEAFF.

This clone was counted a few times. The chain couples TRBV9 to TRBJ2-7, with 7 bases matching TRBD1. The germline V gene encodes CDR1 SGDLS and CDR2 YYNGEE. V was pared by 4 bases and J by 4 bases, with 11 bases of the junction left unmatched. This CDR3 region has 15 residues. The CDR3 loop is CASSISGTASYEQYF. The CDR3 region has the DNA TGTGCCAGCAGCATTTCCGGGACAGCCAGTTACGAGCAGTACTTC.

The rearrangement joins TRBV7-6 to TRBJ1-6; 7 positions agree with TRBD1. Trimming cost V 3 bases and J 8 bases; bases outside gene matches: 4. CDR3 length: 14 amino acids. CDR1 is SGHVS and CDR2 is FNYEAQ in the germline V gene. This CDR3 reads CASSFRGIDSPLHF. DNA for the CDR3: TGTGCCAGCAGCTTCAGGGGGATAGATTCACCCCTCCACTTT.

This sequence joins TRBV6-6 and TRBJ1-1; 8 nucleotides agree with TRBD1. The CDR3 is made up of 14 amino acids. Germline V gene lookup returns CDR1 MNHNY and CDR2 SVGAGI (reference sequence). V dropped 6 bases and J dropped 4; count of bases not matched to a gene: 7. The CDR3 protein is CASRLTGDGTEAFF. CDR3 DNA: TGTGCCAGCAGACTGACAGGGGATGGCACTGAAGCTTTCTTT.

The chain uses TRBV11-2 and TRBJ1-2, with D perhaps matching TRBD1 (5 bases). Trimming cost V 0 bases and J 7 bases, with 15 bases left between them. Germline V gives CDR1 SGHAT, CDR2 FQNNGV. The CDR3 loop spans 15 amino acids. The CDR3 here is CASSLDRGSVSGYTF. In nucleotides, the CDR3 is TGTGCCAGCAGCTTAGATAGGGGCTCAGTCAGTGGCTACACCTTC.

The CDR3 here is CASSLAVAGMGTEAFF. The CDR3 coding sequence is TGCGCCAGCAGCTTGGCCGTTGCGGGGATGGGCACTGAAGCTTTCTTT. This chain uses TRBV5-1 with TRBJ1-1; D ambiguous. Between the trimmed V and J ends, which lost 0 bases and 4 bases, there was a span of 16 bases. This CDR3 comprises 16 residues. Germline assignment: CDR1 SGHRS and CDR2 YFSETQ.

The chain combines TRBV28 with TRBJ2-5; 13 bases align to TRBD2. After removal of 4 bases from V and 4 bases from J, the junction contained 6 bases not matched to a gene. This CDR3 is built from 16 residues. CDR1 and CDR2 from the germline V gene are MDHEN and SYDVKM. CDR3 loop: CASSSTSGRFIETQYF. CDR3 sequence (DNA): TGTGCCAGCAGTTCGACTAGCGGGAGGTTTATAGAGACCCAGTACTTC.

This clone was detected a few times. V is TRBV5-1 and J is TRBJ2-2; D might be TRBD2 (6 bases). From germline, CDR1 is SGHRS and CDR2 YFSETQ. This CDR3 spans 17 amino acids. Between the trimmed V and J ends, which lost 4 bases and 0 bases, there was a span of 16 bases. Here the CDR3 reads CASSLGRGTSNTGELFF. The CDR3 DNA follows: TGCGCCAGCAGCCTGGGACGGGGGACCTCGAACACCGGGGAGCTGTTTTTT.

The CDR3 loop is CASTRYGYTF. In DNA, the CDR3 is TGTGCCAGCACGCGTTATGGCTACACCTTC. The chain has TRBV2 and TRBJ1-2; the D is unclear. The CDR3 sequence is 10 residues long. Germline CDR1 is SNHLY and CDR2 is FYNNEI. The V end was cut by 7 bases, the J end by 5 bases, with 5 bases between.

The chain links TRBV30 to TRBJ1-1; D is undetermined. In germline, CDR1 is GTSNPN, CDR2 SVGIG (reference sequence). V lost 2 bases and J lost 8, with 18 bases in between. This CDR3 has 14 residues. CDR3 DNA sequence: TGTGCCTGGAGTCCCCAGCTATCGACTGGGGAAGCTTTCTTT. Its translation: CAWSPQLSTGEAFF. Combining the CDR3 with reference TRBV30 and TRBJ1-1 gives the whole variable domain SQTIHQWPATLVQPVGSPLSLECTVEGTSNPNLYWYRQAAGRGLQLLFYSVGIGQISSEVPQNLSASRPQDRQFILSSKKLLLSDSGFYLCAWSPQLSTGEAFFGQGTRLTVV.

In its sample, this clone ranks as medium-sized. V usage is TRBV2 and J usage is TRBJ1-1, with D unresolved. The V end lost 6 bases, the J end lost 11 bases, and 16 bases lay between the germline ends. Germline-derived CDR1 and CDR2 are SNHLY and FYNNEI. CDR3 length: 12 residues. The CDR3: CASSADTASAFF. CDR3 coding DNA: TGTGCCAGCAGCGCTGACACCGCCTCGGCTTTCTTT.

The chain recombines TRBV7-2 with TRBJ2-4, with unresolved D. The CDR3 has 15 residues. V shed 2 bases and J shed 7 bases, with 15 bases lying between them. Germline V gives CDR1 SGHTA, CDR2 FQGNSA. The CDR3 DNA follows: TGTGCCAGCAGCTTAAGAAGGCGGCCTCCGAACATTCAGTACTTC. Translated, it gives CASSLRRRPPNIQYF.

This clone appeared a few times. This sequence joins TRBV28 and TRBJ1-5; D ambiguous. Germline CDR1 and CDR2: MDHEN and SYDVKM. The CDR3 loop spans 10 amino acids. V lost 7 bases and J 8 bases, leaving 6 bases between the germline ends. CDR3 in DNA: TGTGCCAGCAACAGAGAGCCCCAGCATTTT. It yields the protein CASNREPQHF.

This rearrangement joins TRBV30 to TRBJ1-5; maybe TRBD1 (6 bases). CDR1 and CDR2 from the germline V gene are GTSNPN and SVGIG (reference sequence). V dropped 3 bases and J dropped 1 base, with 16 bases sitting between them. This CDR3 is built from 16 residues. The CDR3 DNA follows: TGTGCCTGGAGCCGTGAAGGGGGTCGGAGCAATCAGCCCCAGCATTTT. This encodes CAWSREGGRSNQPQHF.

The chain couples TRBV30 to TRBJ2-6, with 7 bases that match TRBD2. The CDR3 sequence is 16 residues long. V dropped 0 bases and J dropped 1; count of bases not matched to a gene: 3. Per germline, CDR1 GTSNPN and CDR2 SVGIG (reference sequence). The CDR3 region has the DNA TGTGCCTGGAGTGTACTCGGGAGGTCTGGGGCCAACGTCCTGACTTTC. This sequence encodes CAWSVLGRSGANVLTF.